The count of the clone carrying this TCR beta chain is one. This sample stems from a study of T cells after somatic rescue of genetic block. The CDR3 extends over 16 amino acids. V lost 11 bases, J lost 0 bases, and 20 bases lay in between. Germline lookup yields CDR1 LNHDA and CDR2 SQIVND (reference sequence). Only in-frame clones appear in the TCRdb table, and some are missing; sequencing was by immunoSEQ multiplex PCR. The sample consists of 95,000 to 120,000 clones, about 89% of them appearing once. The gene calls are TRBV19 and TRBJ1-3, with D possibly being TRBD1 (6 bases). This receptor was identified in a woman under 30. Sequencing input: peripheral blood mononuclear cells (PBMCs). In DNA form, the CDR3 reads TGTGCCTTCTCCCCGGGGACACTTTTCTCTGGAAACACCATATATTTT. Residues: CAFSPGTLFSGNTIYF.